This TCR beta chain was found in a study of blood T cell repertoires in COVID-19. Overall study context: In each case, the material was cDNA or gDNA derived from T cells, B-cell-depleted T cells, or PBMCs.

Repertoires were generated with immunoSEQ multiplex PCR, while TCRdb's copy carries only in-frame clones and drops some. The sample includes around 150,000 clones, 80% to 85% of them seen just once. Losses at the gene ends were 0 bases for V and 3 bases for J; bases not matched to a gene: 6. The CDR3 runs to 17 residues. The germline CDR1 and CDR2 sequences are SGHRS and YFSETQ. The sequence was obtained from a woman aged 55-70 years with acute or convalescent COVID-19. This chain connects TRBV5-1 to TRBJ2-2, with 9 nucleotides matching TRBD2. The sample was peripheral blood. In DNA form, the CDR3 reads TGCGCCAGCAGCTTGGTAGCGGGAGTTAGCTACACCGGGGAGCTGTTTTTT. Translated, it gives CASSLVAGVSYTGELFF.